Listed here are 17 T cell receptor beta chains from one sample, sequenced in a study of blood T cell repertoires in COVID-19. Clones were sequenced by immunoSEQ multiplex PCR, and TCRdb holds only the in-frame ones, with some missing. This sample has some 520,000 clones, with 89% found just once. The sequencing input was peripheral blood. The receptors were gathered from a man aged 18 to 30 with COVID-19, enrolled during active disease.

The rearrangement joins TRBV27 to TRBJ2-6; TRBD1 matches 7 bases. Germline V gene data show CDR1 as MNHEY and CDR2 as SMNVEV (reference sequence). Trimming at V came to 5 bases and at J to 1 base, leaving 8 bases not matched to a gene. The CDR3 has 17 residues. The CDR3 loop is CASSPGQFRSGANVLTF. The CDR3 DNA reads TGTGCCAGCAGTCCGGGACAGTTTCGATCTGGGGCCAACGTCCTGACTTTC.

The rearrangement links TRBV27 to TRBJ2-7, with 7 positions matching TRBD1. The junction had 9 bases not matched to a gene; V was cut back by 6 bases and J by 4 bases. Per the germline V gene, CDR1 is MNHEY and CDR2 is SMNVEV (reference sequence). CDR3 length: 14 amino acids. The chain's CDR3 is CASSIRGGEYEQYF. The CDR3 DNA is TGTGCCAGCAGCATCCGAGGGGGCGAGTACGAGCAGTACTTC.

The V gene is TRBV12-3 or TRBV12-4, the J gene TRBJ1-1; 7 nucleotides agree with TRBD1. Germline trimming cut 10 bases from V and 5 bases from J; bases unmatched to any gene: 10. This CDR3 region has 13 residues. CDR3 nucleotide sequence: TGTGCCACCCAGGGACAGCGGGGGACTGAAGCTTTCTTT. Its translation: CATQGQRGTEAFF.

The chain joins TRBV2 to TRBJ2-7; tentatively, D is TRBD2 (7 bases). The CDR3 extends over 12 amino acids. The V end lost 10 bases, the J end lost 7 bases, and 17 bases lay between the germline ends. Germline CDR1 SNHLY, CDR2 FYNNEI. CDR3 sequence (DNA): TGTGCCACCCGAGGGGGGGCGAGAGAGCAGTACTTC. Protein product: CATRGGAREQYF.

V gene TRBV5-5 combines with J gene TRBJ1-6; TRBD1 might be the D (5 bases). This CDR3 region has 18 residues. The V end lost 1 base, the J end lost 0 bases, and 14 bases lay between the germline ends. Germline-derived CDR1 and CDR2 are SGHKS and YYEKEE (reference sequence). The DNA of the CDR3 is TGTGCCAGCAGCTTGAGGCCGGCGGGGGGCTCCTATAATTCACCCCTCCACTTT. Its translation is CASSLRPAGGSYNSPLHF.

This sequence joins TRBV7-8 and TRBJ2-1; D unclear. V lost 3 bases to trimming and J lost 3 bases, with 15 bases between them. Germline assignment: CDR1 SGHVS and CDR2 FQNEAQ. The CDR3 has 16 residues. The CDR3 DNA sequence: TGTGCCAGCAGCTTTGAGGCACTAACGCTCTACAATGAGCAGTTCTTC. This encodes CASSFEALTLYNEQFF. The complete variable domain, with remaining parts taken from reference TRBV7-8 and TRBJ2-1, reads GAGVSQSPRYKVAKRGQDVALRCDPISGHVSLFWYQQALGQGPEFLTYFQNEAQLDKSGLPSDRFFAERPEGSVSTLKIQRTQQEDSAVYLCASSFEALTLYNEQFFGPGTRLTVL.

This clone was detected only once. This chain links TRBV7-9 with TRBJ2-2; 10 bases are shared with TRBD2. Germline CDR1 and CDR2: SEHNR and FQNEAQ (reference sequence). After removal of 7 bases from V and 3 bases from J, the junction contained 5 bases not matched to a gene. The CDR3 runs 15 residues. The CDR3 nucleotides read TGTGCCAGCACCAAGCGGGAGGGCGACACCGGGGAGCTGTTTTTT. Protein product: CASTKREGDTGELFF.

The chain uses TRBV6-5 and TRBJ2-5; 7 positions match TRBD2. The V segment lost 5 bases and the J segment 1 base; nucleotides outside the gene matches: 7. Germline V CDR1 and CDR2: MNHEY, SVGAGI. This CDR3 is built from 15 residues. The CDR3 region has the DNA TGTGCCAGCAGTAACCGACTAGCTGGCCAAGAGACCCAGTACTTC. Its protein product is CASSNRLAGQETQYF.

The V gene is TRBV11-2, the J gene TRBJ2-1; D gene uncertain. Germline values: CDR1 SGHAT, CDR2 FQNNGV. This CDR3 comprises 15 residues. V was trimmed by 1 base and J by 8 bases, leaving 15 bases between them. The CDR3 DNA follows: TGTGCCAGCAGCTTAGGGCGGAGAACCGCCTATGAGCAGTTCTTC. Encoded protein: CASSLGRRTAYEQFF.

This chain uses TRBV10-2 with TRBJ2-1; possible D gene TRBD1, 7 bases. Germline CDR1 WSHSY, CDR2 SAAADI. Trimming removed 7 bases at V and 7 bases at J, with 17 bases between. CDR3 length equals 14 residues. The CDR3 here is CASIRTGGRNEQFF. The CDR3 DNA reads as TGCGCCAGCATCCGGACAGGAGGGCGGAATGAGCAGTTCTTC.

The V call is TRBV27, the J call TRBJ2-7; TRBD1 matches 10 bases. The germline V gene has CDR1 MNHEY and CDR2 SMNVEV (reference sequence). With 1 base clipped from V and 2 bases from J, the junction kept 8 bases outside the gene matches. The CDR3 is 17 amino acids. The CDR3 is CASSLWGTGVTTYEQYF. The CDR3 DNA reads TGTGCCAGCAGTTTATGGGGGACAGGGGTCACTACCTACGAGCAGTACTTC.

The chain has TRBV27 and TRBJ2-1; TRBD2 matches at 13 bases. Trimming cost V 6 bases and J 9 bases; bases outside gene matches: 17. The CDR3 extends over 18 amino acids. The germline gives CDR1 MNHEY, CDR2 SMNVEV (reference sequence). In DNA, the CDR3 is TGTGCCAGCAGCGCCCGCCAATGGACTAGCGGGAGTTCTATTGAGCAGTTCTTC. Protein sequence: CASSARQWTSGSSIEQFF.

In this sample, this clone turned up a few times. In DNA form, the CDR3 reads TGCGCCAGCAGTCGGTGGGCCGAGCAGTACTTC. Protein product: CASSRWAEQYF. This chain links TRBV10-1 with TRBJ2-7; D remains unclear. The CDR3 is 11 residues long. Per germline, CDR1 WNHNN and CDR2 SYGVQD (reference sequence). The V end was cut by 5 bases, the J end by 6 bases, with 8 bases between.

The V and J genes are TRBV2 and TRBJ1-2; the D gene is possibly TRBD1 (6 bases). Per the germline V gene, CDR1 is SNHLY and CDR2 is FYNNEI. The CDR3 runs 14 residues. Between the trimmed V and J ends, which lost 6 bases and 8 bases, there was a span of 19 bases. The CDR3 region has the DNA TGTGCCAGCAGAGGGGACACGGATTTTACAGGCTACACCTTC. The encoded protein is CASRGDTDFTGYTF.

The chain links TRBV6-4 to TRBJ2-7; no reliable D call. V lost 4 bases to trimming and J lost 12 bases, with 22 bases between them. Germline values: CDR1 MRHNA, CDR2 SNTAGT. CDR3 length: 14 amino acids. The CDR3 nucleotides are TGTGCCAGCAGTGCCCCACCGGTCCCTACGAGTAGGTACTTC. This encodes CASSAPPVPTSRYF.

The V call is TRBV19, the J call TRBJ2-1; no clear D. The CDR3 runs 15 residues. The germline V gene encodes CDR1 LNHDA and CDR2 SQIVND (reference sequence). Trimming removed 1 base at V and 12 bases at J, with 19 bases between. This CDR3 is CASSIVEYRNERQFF. The DNA of the CDR3 is TGTGCCAGTAGTATAGTTGAATATCGCAATGAGCGGCAGTTCTTC.

The gene calls are TRBV12-3 or TRBV12-4 and TRBJ1-1; TRBD1 agrees at 8 bases. After removal of 5 bases from V and 9 bases from J, the junction contained 2 bases not matched to a gene. This CDR3 is 11 amino acids long. The CDR3 DNA follows: TGTGCCAGCAGTCGACAGGGGAAAGCTTTCTTT. Amino acid sequence: CASSRQGKAFF.